This TCR beta chain was captured by sequencing in a study of cytomegalovirus exposure and HLA in healthy donors. V gave up 5 bases and J gave up 3 bases, with 14 bases separating them. Germline CDR1 is SGHTA and CDR2 is FQGTGA. The CDR3 has 15 amino acids. The PCR was carried out with 60 Vbeta primers and 13 Jbeta primers. Assay: immunoSEQ multiplex PCR; the TCRdb copy retains only in-frame clones and omits some. The sample has 150,000 to 200,000 clones, about 80% seen once. This clonotype was sampled from a woman aged 40 to 50 in good health and CMV-seronegative. Sequenced: PBMCs. This chain uses TRBV7-3 with TRBJ2-1; D not resolved. The CDR3 region is CASSGPGTSYNEQFF. As DNA, the CDR3 is TGTGCCAGCAGCGGCCCAGGAACCAGCTACAATGAGCAGTTCTTC.